The TCR beta chain under discussion was sequenced for a study of blood T cell repertoires in COVID-19. At the level of the study: The study drew acute and convalescent COVID-19 samples from the United States, Italy and Spain.

This CDR3 region has 17 residues. The junction had 5 bases not matched to a gene; V was cut back by 1 base and J by 1 base. In germline, CDR1 is SGHRS, CDR2 YFSETQ. Participants were aged roughly 18 to 89 years, lived in 25 or so US areas, and enrolled virtually. In assigning cohorts, the study relied on participant-reported clinical history. The assay was immunoSEQ multiplex PCR, and TCRdb's table has in-frame clones only and misses some. The sample records roughly 200,000 clones, around 83% being singletons. This clone was picked up a small number of times. This receptor was obtained from a man in his forties who had recovered from COVID-19. Sequencing was carried out using PBMCs or T cells enriched from blood (not recorded which). The V gene is TRBV5-1, the J gene TRBJ2-6; 7 nucleotides match TRBD2. CDR3 sequence: CASSLTGTNSGANVLTF. As DNA, the CDR3 is TGCGCCAGCAGCTTGACCGGGACTAATTCTGGGGCCAACGTCCTGACTTTC.